This T cell receptor beta chain was found in a study of cytomegalovirus exposure and HLA in healthy donors. The germline gives CDR1 MNHNS, CDR2 SASEGT. Trimming cost V 1 base and J 0 bases, with 9 bases left between them. The CDR3 runs to 15 residues. The PCR used 60 Vbeta and 13 Jbeta primers. This table comes from immunoSEQ multiplex PCR, and its TCRdb copy is limited to in-frame clones, with some not included. The sample holds about 160,000 clones; roughly 80% are singletons and the top ten take 3.5% to 4.5%. This TCR derives from a man aged 25-45 years in good health and CMV-seropositive. The sample was PBMCs. The J gene is TRBJ1-2, the V gene TRBV6-1; perhaps TRBD1 as D (5 bases). The CDR3 bases are TGTGCCAGCAGTGAAGGGCAGGGCTCTAACTATGGCTACACCTTC. This sequence encodes CASSEGQGSNYGYTF.